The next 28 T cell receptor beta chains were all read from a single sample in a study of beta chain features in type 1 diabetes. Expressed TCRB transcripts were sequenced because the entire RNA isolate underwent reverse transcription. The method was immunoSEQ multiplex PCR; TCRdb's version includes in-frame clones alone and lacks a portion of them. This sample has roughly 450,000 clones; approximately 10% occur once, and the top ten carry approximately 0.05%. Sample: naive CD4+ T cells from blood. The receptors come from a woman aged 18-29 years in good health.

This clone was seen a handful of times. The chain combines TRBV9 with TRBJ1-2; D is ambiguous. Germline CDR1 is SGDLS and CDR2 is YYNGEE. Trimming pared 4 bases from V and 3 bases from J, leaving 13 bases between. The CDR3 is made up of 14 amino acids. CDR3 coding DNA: TGTGCCAGCAGCCCCCGGGCGGATCACTATGGCTACACCTTC. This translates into CASSPRADHYGYTF. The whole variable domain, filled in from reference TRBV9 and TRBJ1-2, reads DSGVTQTPKHLITATGQRVTLRCSPRSGDLSVYWYQQSLDQGLQFLIQYYNGEERAKGNILERFSAQQFPDLHSELNLSSLELGDSALYFCASSPRADHYGYTFGSGTRLTVV.

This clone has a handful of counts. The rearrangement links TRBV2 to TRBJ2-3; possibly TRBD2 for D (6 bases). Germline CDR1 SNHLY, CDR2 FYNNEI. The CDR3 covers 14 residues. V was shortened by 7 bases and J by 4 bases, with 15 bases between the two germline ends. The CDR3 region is CASTVGGKADTQYF. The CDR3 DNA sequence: TGTGCCAGCACGGTTGGAGGGAAAGCAGATACGCAGTATTTT. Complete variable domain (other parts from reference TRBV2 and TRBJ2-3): EPEVTQTPSHQVTQMGQEVILRCVPISNHLYFYWYRQILGQKVEFLVSFYNNEISEKSEIFDDQFSVERPDGSNFTLKIRSTKLEDSAMYFCASTVGGKADTQYFGPGTRLTVL.

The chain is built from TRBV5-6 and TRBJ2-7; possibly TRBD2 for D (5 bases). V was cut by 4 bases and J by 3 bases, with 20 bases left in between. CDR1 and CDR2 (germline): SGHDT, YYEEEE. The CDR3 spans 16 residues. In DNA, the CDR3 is TGTGCCAGCAGCCGAACCACCCTCCGGGATAACTACGAGCAGTACGTC. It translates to CASSRTTLRDNYEQYV.

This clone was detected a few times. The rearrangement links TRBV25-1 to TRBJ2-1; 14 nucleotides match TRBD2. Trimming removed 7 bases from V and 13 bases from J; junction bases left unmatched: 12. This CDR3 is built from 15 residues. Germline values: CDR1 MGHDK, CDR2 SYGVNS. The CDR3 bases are TGTGCCAGCACTGCCGTCGGACTAGCGGGAGGATATCAGTTCTTC. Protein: CASTAVGLAGGYQFF.

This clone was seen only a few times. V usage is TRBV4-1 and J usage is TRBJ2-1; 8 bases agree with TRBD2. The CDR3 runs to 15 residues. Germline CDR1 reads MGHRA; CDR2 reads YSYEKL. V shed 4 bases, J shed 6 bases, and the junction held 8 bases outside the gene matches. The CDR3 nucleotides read TGCGCCAGCAGCCGTCCCGGGACTAGAGGCAATGAGCAGTTCTTC. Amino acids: CASSRPGTRGNEQFF.

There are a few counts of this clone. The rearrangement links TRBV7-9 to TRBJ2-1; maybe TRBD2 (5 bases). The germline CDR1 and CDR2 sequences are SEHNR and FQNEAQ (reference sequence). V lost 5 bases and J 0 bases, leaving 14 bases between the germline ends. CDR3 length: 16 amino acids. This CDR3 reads CASSRRTGYSYNEQFF. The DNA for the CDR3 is TGTGCCAGCAGCCGGAGGACCGGGTACTCCTACAATGAGCAGTTCTTC. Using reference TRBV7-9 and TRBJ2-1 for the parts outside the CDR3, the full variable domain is DTGVSQNPRHKITKRGQNVTFRCDPISEHNRLYWYRQTLGQGPEFLTYFQNEAQLEKSRLLSDRFSAERPKGSFSTLEIQRTEQGDSAMYLCASSRRTGYSYNEQFFGPGTRLTVL.

Here the CDR3 DNA reads TGCAGCGGGGCTAGCGGGTTCTTAAGCACAGATACGCAGTATTTT. Its translation: CSGASGFLSTDTQYF. The gene calls are TRBV29-1 and TRBJ2-3; TRBD2 aligns across 8 bases. Trimming removed 7 bases from V and 0 bases from J; junction bases left unmatched: 9. CDR1 and CDR2 from the germline V gene are SQVTM and ANQGSEA. The CDR3 is 15 amino acids.

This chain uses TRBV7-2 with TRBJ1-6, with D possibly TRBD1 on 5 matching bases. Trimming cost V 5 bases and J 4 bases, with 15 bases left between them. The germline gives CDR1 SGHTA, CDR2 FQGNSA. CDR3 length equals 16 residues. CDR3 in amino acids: CASSREAGLYNSPLHF. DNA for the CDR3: TGTGCCAGCAGCAGGGAGGCGGGGCTGTATAATTCACCCCTCCACTTT. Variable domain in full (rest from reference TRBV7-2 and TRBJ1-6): GAGVSQSPSNKVTEKGKDVELRCDPISGHTALYWYRQSLGQGLEFLIYFQGNSAPDKSGLPSDRFSAERTGGSVSTLTIQRTQQEDSAVYLCASSREAGLYNSPLHFGNGTRLTVT.

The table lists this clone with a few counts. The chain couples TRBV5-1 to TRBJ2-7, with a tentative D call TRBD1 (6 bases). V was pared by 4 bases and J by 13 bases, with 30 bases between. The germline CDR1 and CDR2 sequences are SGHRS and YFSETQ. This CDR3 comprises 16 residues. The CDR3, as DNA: TGCGCCAGCAGCAATTGGGAATTTGTTCGGGACAAGGTTCTTTACTTC. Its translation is CASSNWEFVRDKVLYF.

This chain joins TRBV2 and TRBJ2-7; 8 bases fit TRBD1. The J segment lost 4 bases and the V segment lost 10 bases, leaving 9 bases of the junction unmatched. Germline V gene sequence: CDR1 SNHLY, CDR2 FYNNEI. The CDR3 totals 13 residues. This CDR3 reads CATRTGGLYEQYV. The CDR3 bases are TGTGCCACCCGTACAGGGGGGTTATACGAGCAGTACGTC.

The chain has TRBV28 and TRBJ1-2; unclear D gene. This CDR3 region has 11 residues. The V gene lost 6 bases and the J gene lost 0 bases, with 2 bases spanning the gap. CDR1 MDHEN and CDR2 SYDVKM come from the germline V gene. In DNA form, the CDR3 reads TGTGCCAGCAGGACTAACTATGGCTACACCTTC. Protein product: CASRTNYGYTF.

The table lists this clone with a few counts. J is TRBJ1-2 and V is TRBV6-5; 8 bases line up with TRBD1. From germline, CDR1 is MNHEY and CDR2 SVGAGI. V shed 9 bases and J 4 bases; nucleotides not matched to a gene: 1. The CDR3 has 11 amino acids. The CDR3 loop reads CASGQGYGYTF. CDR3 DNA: TGTGCCAGTGGACAGGGCTATGGCTACACCTTC.

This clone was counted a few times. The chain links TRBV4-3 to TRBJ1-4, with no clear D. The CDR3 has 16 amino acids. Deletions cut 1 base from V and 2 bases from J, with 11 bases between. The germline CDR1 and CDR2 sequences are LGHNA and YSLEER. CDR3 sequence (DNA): TGCGCCAGCAGCCAAGTGTGGGTGGACACTAATGAAAAACTGTTTTTT. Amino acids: CASSQVWVDTNEKLFF.

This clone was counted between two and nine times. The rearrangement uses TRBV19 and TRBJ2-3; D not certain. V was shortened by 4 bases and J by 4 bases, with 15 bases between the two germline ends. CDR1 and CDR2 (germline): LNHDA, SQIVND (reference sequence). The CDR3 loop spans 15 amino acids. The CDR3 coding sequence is TGTGCCAGTAGTACCAGTGACTCTCGGGCAGATACGCAGTATTTT. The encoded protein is CASSTSDSRADTQYF.

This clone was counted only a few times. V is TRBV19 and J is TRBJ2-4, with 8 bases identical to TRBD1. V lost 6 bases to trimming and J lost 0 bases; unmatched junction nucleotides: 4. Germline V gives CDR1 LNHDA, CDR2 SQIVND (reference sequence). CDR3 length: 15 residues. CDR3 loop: CASSRTGIAKNIQYF. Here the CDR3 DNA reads TGTGCCAGTAGCCGGACAGGGATAGCCAAAAACATTCAGTACTTC.

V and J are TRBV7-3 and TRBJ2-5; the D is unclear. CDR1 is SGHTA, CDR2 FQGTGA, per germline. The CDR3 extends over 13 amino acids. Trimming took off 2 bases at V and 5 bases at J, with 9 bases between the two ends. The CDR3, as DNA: TGTGCCAGCAGCTTAGTTTTCGTGGAGACCCAGTACTTC. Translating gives CASSLVFVETQYF.

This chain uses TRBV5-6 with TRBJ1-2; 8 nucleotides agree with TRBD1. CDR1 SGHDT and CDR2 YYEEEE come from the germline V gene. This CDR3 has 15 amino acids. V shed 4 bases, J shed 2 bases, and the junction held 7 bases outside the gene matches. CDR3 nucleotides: TGTGCCAGCAGCCTAGACAGGGGCCAGAACTATGGCTACACCTTC. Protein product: CASSLDRGQNYGYTF.

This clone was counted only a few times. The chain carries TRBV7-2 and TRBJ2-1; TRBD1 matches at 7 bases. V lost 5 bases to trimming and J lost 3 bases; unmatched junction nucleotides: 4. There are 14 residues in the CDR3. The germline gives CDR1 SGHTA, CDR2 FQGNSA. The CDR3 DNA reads TGTGCCAGCAGCACAGGGGTGAACTACAATGAGCAGTTCTTC. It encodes CASSTGVNYNEQFF.

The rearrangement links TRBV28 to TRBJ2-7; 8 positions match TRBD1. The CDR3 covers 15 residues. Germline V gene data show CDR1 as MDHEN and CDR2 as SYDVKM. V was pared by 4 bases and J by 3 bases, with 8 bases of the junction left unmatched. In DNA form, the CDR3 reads TGTGCCAGCAGTTCGAGCAACAGGGGGAACTACGAGCAGTACGTC. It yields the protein CASSSSNRGNYEQYV.

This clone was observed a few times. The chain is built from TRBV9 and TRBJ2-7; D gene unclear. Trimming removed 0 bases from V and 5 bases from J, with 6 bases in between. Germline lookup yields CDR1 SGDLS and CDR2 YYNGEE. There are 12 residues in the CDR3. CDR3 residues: CASSVAGDEQYF. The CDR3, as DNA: TGTGCCAGCAGCGTAGCTGGGGACGAGCAGTACTTC.

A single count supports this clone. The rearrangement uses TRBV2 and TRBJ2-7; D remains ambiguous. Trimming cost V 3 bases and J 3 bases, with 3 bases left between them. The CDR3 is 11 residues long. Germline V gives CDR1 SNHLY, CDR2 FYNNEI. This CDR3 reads CASSEFYEQYF. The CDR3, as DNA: TGTGCCAGCAGTGAGTTCTACGAGCAGTACTTC. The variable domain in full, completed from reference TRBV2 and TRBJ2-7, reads EPEVTQTPSHQVTQMGQEVILRCVPISNHLYFYWYRQILGQKVEFLVSFYNNEISEKSEIFDDQFSVERPDGSNFTLKIRSTKLEDSAMYFCASSEFYEQYFGPGTRLTVT.

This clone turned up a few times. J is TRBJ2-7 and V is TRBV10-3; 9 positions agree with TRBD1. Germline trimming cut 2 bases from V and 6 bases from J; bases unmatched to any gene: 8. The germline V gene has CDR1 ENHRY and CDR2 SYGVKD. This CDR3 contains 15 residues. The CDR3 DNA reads TGTGCCATCAGTGAGACTCCCGGGACAGGGTTCGAGCAGTACGTC. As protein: CAISETPGTGFEQYV.

The chain's CDR3 is CAWSRDTDTQYF. CDR3 sequence (DNA): TGTGCCTGGAGCCGGGATACAGATACGCAGTATTTT. The chain is built from TRBV30 and TRBJ2-3; possibly TRBD2 for D (5 bases). CDR1 is GTSNPN, CDR2 SVGIG, per germline (reference sequence). The CDR3 loop spans 12 amino acids. The V end was cut by 3 bases, the J end by 3 bases, with 7 bases between. Full variable domain (remainder filled in from reference TRBV30 and TRBJ2-3): SQTIHQWPATLVQPVGSPLSLECTVEGTSNPNLYWYRQAAGRGLQLLFYSVGIGQISSEVPQNLSASRPQDRQFILSSKKLLLSDSGFYLCAWSRDTDTQYFGPGTRLTVL.

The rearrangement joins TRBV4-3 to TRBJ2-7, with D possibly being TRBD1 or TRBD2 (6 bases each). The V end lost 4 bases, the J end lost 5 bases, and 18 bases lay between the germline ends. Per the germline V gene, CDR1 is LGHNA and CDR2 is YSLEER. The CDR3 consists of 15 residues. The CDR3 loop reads CASSLRWRGGNEQYF. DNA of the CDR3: TGCGCCAGCAGCCTCCGCTGGCGAGGGGGGAACGAGCAGTACTTC.

CDR3 protein: CASSQDQEETQYF. CDR3 nucleotide sequence: TGTGCCAGCAGCCAAGATCAGGAAGAGACCCAGTACTTC. The rearrangement uses TRBV4-2 and TRBJ2-5; D is ambiguous. Trimming took 0 bases from V and 3 from J, leaving 5 bases between them. Germline V lookup: CDR1 LGHNA, CDR2 YNFKEQ. The CDR3 is 13 residues long.

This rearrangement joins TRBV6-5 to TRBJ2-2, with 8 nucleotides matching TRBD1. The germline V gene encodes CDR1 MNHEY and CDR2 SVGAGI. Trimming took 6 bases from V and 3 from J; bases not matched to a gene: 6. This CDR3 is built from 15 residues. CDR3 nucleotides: TGTGCCAGCAGGATCGACAGGGGAGACACCGGGGAGCTGTTTTTT. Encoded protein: CASRIDRGDTGELFF.

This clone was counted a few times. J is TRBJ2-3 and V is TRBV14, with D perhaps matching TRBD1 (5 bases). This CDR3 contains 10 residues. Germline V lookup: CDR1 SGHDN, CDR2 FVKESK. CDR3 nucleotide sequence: TGTCCTCCAGGGCCCCGTACGCAGTATTTT. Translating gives CPPGPRTQYF.

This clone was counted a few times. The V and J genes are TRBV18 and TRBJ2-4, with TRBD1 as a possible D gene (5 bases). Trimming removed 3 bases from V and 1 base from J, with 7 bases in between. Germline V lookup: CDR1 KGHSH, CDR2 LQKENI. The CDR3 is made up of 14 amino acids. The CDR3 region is CASSPDIAKNIQYF. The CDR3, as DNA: TGTGCCAGCTCACCGGACATCGCCAAAAACATTCAGTACTTC.